The present T cell receptor beta chain was sequenced within a study of identical twins. The junction had 6 bases not matched to a gene; V was cut back by 0 bases and J by 6 bases. CDR1 and CDR2 (germline): SGHTA, FQGNSA. CDR3 length: 15 amino acids. TCRdb re-called the 5' RACE reads through MiXCR, storing one row per CDR3 protein. Of 450,000 or so distinct CDR3 sequences listed, approximately 24% are singletons. The same data also contributed to another study, on T cells expressing NK-cell markers.

This receptor was obtained from a woman aged 18-35 years in good health. The specimen sequenced was CD4+ T cells sorted from blood. This chain uses TRBV7-2 with TRBJ2-5, with 8 nucleotides matching TRBD2. As DNA, the CDR3 is TGTGCCAGCAGCTTAGCCGGGGGGGCGGAAAAGACCCAGTACTTC. Protein sequence: CASSLAGGAEKTQYF.